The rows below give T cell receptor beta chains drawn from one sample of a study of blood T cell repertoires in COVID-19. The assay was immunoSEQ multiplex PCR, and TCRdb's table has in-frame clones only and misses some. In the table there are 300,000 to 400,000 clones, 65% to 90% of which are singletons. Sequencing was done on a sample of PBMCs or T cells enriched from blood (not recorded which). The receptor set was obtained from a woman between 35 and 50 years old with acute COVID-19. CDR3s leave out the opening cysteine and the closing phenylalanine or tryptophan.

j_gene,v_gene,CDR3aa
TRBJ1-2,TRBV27,ASSFDRLTNYGYT
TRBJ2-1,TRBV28,ASSYHFSGRESYNEQF
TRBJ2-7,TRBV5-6,ASSPPGQGYEQY
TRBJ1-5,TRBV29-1,SVVIGQGRDQPQH
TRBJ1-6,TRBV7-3,ASSLTGTGMGSPLH
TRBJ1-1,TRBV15,ATSRGEGYTEAF
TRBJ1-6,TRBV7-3,ASSAATGSPLH
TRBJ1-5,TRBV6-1,ASSETGDFGQPQH
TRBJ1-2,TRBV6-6,ASSNRDRALGYT
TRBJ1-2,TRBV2,ASSNTGSYGYT
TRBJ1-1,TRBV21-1,AGGSKGQGARIDVEAF
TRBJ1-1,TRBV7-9,ASTVTGGAF
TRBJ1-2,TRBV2,ASTPSPGQGNYGYT
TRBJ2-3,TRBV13,ASTTGLAGTDTQY
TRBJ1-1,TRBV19,ASSISPSEAF
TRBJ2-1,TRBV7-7,ASSLEGGSSYNEQF
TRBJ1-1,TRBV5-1,ASSTSQVMNTEAF